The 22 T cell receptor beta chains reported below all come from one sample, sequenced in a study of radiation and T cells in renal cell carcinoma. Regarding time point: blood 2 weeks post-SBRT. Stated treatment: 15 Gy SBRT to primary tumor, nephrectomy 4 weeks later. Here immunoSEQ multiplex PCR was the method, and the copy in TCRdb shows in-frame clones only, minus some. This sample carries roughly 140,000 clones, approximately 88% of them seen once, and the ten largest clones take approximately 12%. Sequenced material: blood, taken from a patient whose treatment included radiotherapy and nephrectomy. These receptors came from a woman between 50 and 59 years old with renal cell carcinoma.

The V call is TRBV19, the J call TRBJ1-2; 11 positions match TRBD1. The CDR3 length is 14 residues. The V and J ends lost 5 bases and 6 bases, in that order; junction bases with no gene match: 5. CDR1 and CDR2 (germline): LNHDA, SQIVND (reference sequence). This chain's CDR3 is CASSWTGGADGYTF. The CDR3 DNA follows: TGTGCCAGTAGTTGGACAGGGGGCGCCGATGGCTACACCTTC.

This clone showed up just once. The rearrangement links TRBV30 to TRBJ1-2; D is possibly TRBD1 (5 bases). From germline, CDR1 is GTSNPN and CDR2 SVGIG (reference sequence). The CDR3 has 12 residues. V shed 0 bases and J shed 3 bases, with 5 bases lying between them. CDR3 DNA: TGTGCCTGGAGTGTGGGGGACTATGGCTACACCTTC. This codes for CAWSVGDYGYTF.

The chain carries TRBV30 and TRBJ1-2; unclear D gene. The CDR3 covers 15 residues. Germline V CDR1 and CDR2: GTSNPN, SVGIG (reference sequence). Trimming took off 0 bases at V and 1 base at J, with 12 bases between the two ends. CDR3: CAWSVPPALNYGYTF. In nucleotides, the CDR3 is TGTGCCTGGAGTGTACCCCCCGCCCTTAACTATGGCTACACCTTC.

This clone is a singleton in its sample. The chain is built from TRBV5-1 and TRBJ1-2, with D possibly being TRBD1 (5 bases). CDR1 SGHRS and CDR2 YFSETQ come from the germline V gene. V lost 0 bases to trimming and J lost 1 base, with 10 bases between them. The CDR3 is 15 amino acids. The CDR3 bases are TGCGCCAGCAGCTTGGCTGGGGCCGATAACTATGGCTACACCTTC. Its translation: CASSLAGADNYGYTF.

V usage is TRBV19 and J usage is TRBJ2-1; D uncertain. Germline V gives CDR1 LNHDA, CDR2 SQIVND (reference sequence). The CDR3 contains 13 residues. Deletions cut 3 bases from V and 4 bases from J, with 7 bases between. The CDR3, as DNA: TGTGCCAGTAGTATCAGAAAATACAATGAGCAGTTCTTC. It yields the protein CASSIRKYNEQFF.

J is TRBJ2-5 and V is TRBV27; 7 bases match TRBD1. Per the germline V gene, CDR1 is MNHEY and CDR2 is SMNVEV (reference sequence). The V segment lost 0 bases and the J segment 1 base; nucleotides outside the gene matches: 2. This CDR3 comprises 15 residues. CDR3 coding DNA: TGTGCCAGCAGTTTATCGAAGGGGGCCCAAGAGACCCAGTACTTC. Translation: CASSLSKGAQETQYF.

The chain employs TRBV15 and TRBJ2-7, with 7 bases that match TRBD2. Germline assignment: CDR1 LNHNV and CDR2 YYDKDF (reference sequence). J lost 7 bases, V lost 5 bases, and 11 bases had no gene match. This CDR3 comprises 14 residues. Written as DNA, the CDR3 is TGTGCCACCAGCCCGGGGGGTTATCAATCGGAGCAGTACTTC. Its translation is CATSPGGYQSEQYF.

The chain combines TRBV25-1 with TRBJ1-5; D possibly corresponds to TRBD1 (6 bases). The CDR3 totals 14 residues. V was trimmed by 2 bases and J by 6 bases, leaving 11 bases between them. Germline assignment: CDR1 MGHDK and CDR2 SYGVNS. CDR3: CASSERGVGQPQHF. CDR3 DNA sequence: TGTGCCAGCAGTGAAAGGGGGGTGGGTCAGCCCCAGCATTTT.

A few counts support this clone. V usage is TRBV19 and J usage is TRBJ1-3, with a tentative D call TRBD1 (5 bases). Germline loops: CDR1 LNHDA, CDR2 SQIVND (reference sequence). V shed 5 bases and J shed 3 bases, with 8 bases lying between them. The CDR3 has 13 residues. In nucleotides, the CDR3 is TGTGCCAGTAGTCCAGGGTTTGGAAACACCATATATTTT. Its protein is CASSPGFGNTIYF.

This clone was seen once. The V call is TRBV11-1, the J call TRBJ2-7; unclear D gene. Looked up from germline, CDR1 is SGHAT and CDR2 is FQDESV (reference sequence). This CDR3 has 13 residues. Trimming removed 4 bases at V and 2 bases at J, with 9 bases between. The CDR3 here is CASSWSLTYEQYF. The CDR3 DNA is TGTGCCAGCAGCTGGTCGTTGACCTACGAGCAGTACTTC.

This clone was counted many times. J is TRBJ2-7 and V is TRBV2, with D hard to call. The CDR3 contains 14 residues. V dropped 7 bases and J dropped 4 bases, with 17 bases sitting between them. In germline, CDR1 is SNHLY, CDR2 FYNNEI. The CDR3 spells CASNPGQTRYEQYF. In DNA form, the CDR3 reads TGTGCCAGCAATCCCGGGCAAACTCGGTACGAGCAGTACTTC.

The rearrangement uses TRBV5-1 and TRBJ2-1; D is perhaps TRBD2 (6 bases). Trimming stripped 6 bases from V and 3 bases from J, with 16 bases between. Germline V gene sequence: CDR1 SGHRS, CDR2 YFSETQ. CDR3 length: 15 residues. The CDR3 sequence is CASTPAGLNYNEQFF. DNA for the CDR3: TGCGCCAGCACCCCCGCGGGACTCAACTACAATGAGCAGTTCTTC.

The CDR3 is CASSLTVGTSGNTIYF. Written as DNA, the CDR3 is TGTGCCAGCAGCTTAACGGTGGGAACTTCTGGAAACACCATATATTTT. The chain carries TRBV7-2 and TRBJ1-3, with D unclear. Germline assignment: CDR1 SGHTA and CDR2 FQGNSA. V was clipped by 2 bases and J by 1 base, with 12 bases between them. The CDR3 consists of 16 residues.

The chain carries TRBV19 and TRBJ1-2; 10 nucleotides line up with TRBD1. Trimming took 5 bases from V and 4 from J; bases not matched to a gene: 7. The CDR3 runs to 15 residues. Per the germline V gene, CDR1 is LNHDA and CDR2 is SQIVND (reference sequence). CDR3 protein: CASSELDRGGYGYTF. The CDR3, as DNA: TGTGCCAGTAGTGAATTGGACAGGGGGGGCTATGGCTACACCTTC.

CDR3 in DNA: TGTGCCAGCTCACCGACGGGACTTAGTAGCACAGATACGCAGTATTTT. It codes for CASSPTGLSSTDTQYF. The V gene is TRBV18, the J gene TRBJ2-3; possibly TRBD2 for D (6 bases). Germline V gene sequence: CDR1 KGHSH, CDR2 LQKENI. Between the trimmed V and J ends, which lost 3 bases and 0 bases, there was a span of 13 bases. The CDR3 covers 16 residues.

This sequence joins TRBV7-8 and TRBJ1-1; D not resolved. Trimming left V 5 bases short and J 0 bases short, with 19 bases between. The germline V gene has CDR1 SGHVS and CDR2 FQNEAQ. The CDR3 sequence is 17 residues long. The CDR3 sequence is CASSPEDGLPMNTEAFF. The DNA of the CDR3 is TGTGCCAGCAGCCCCGAGGACGGTCTTCCTATGAACACTGAAGCTTTCTTT.

The CDR3 sequence: CASNLGTANTGELFF. CDR3 sequence (DNA): TGTGCCAGCAACCTCGGGACGGCGAACACCGGGGAGCTGTTTTTT. The chain links TRBV9 to TRBJ2-2; TRBD1 or TRBD2 may be the D gene (5 bases each). Germline values: CDR1 SGDLS, CDR2 YYNGEE. The CDR3 totals 15 residues. The V and J ends lost 6 bases and 0 bases respectively, with 12 bases between them.

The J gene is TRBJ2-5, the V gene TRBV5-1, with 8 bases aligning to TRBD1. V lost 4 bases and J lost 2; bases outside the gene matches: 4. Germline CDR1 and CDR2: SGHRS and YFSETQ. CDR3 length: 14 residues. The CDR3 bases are TGCGCCAGCAGCCCCCGACAGGGGCAAGAGACCCAGTACTTC. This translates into CASSPRQGQETQYF.

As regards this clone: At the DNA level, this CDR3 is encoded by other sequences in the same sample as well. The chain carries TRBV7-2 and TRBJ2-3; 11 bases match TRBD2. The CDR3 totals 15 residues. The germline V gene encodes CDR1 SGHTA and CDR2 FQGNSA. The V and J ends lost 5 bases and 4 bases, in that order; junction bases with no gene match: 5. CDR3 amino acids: CASSLSSGGSDTQYF. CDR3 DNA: TGTGCCAGCAGCCTATCTAGCGGGGGGTCAGATACGCAGTATTTT. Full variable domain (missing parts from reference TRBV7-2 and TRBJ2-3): GAGVSQSPSNKVTEKGKDVELRCDPISGHTALYWYRQSLGQGLEFLIYFQGNSAPDKSGLPSDRFSAERTGGSVSTLTIQRTQQEDSAVYLCASSLSSGGSDTQYFGPGTRLTVL.

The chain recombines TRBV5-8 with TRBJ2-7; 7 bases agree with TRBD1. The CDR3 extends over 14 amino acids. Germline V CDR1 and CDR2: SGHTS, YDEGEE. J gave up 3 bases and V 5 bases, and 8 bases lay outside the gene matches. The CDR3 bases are TGTGCCAGCAGTCATCCGGGACAGCACTACGAGCAGTACTTC. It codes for CASSHPGQHYEQYF.

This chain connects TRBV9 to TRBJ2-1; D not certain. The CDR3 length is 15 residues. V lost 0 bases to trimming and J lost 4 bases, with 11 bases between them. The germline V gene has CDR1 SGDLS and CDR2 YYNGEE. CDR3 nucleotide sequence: TGTGCCAGCAGCGTAGAGGCAGGCTCTTACAATGAGCAGTTCTTC. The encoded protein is CASSVEAGSYNEQFF.

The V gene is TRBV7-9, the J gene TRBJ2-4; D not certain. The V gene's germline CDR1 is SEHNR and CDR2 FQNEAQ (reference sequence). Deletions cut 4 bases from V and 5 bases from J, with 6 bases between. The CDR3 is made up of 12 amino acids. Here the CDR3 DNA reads TGTGCCAGCAGCTACAGAGAAAACATTCAGTACTTC. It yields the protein CASSYRENIQYF.